Listed here is a single T cell receptor beta chain. This record belongs to a study of blood T cell repertoires in COVID-19. Assay: immunoSEQ multiplex PCR; the TCRdb copy retains only in-frame clones and omits some. Counted here are about 45,000 clones, 80% to 90% occurring once; the ten biggest clones make up about 9.2%. The CDR3 loop spans 13 amino acids. The germline gives CDR1 LGHDT, CDR2 YNNKEL (reference sequence). The V and J ends lost 11 bases and 0 bases respectively, with 13 bases between them. Sample: peripheral blood. This TCR came from a human donor in a cohort sampled during active COVID-19. The V call is TRBV3-1 (or the pseudogene TRBV3-2), the J call TRBJ1-1, with a weak D call TRBD1 (6 bases). CDR3 coding DNA: TGTGCCGGAGGGGGGGAAGTGAACACTGAAGCTTTCTTT. Translated, it gives CAGGGEVNTEAFF.